This T cell receptor (beta chain) was profiled in a study of control samples from healthy donors and cancer patients. The assay was immunoSEQ multiplex PCR, and TCRdb's table has in-frame clones only and misses some. The top ten clones hold about 2.7% of a sample with 100,000 to 150,000 clones, over 75% of them seen once. V dropped 3 bases and J dropped 6 bases, with 34 bases sitting between them. The germline gives CDR1 SGHRS, CDR2 YFSETQ. This CDR3 spans 21 amino acids. Sequenced input: blood. The receptor comes from a man between 60 and 75 years old in good health. V and J are TRBV5-1 and TRBJ1-3; perhaps TRBD1 as D (5 bases). The CDR3 DNA sequence: TGCGCCAGCAGCTCTGCCGTCAGGGCAGGCCTGTACTCCCTACACCTAAACACCATATATTTT. Protein product: CASSSAVRAGLYSLHLNTIYF. The full variable domain, its missing parts supplied by reference TRBV5-1 and TRBJ1-3, is KAGVTQTPRYLIKTRGQQVTLSCSPISGHRSVSWYQQTPGQGLQFLFEYFSETQRNKGNFPGRFSGRQFSNSRSEMNVSTLELGDSALYLCASSSAVRAGLYSLHLNTIYFGEGSWLTVV.